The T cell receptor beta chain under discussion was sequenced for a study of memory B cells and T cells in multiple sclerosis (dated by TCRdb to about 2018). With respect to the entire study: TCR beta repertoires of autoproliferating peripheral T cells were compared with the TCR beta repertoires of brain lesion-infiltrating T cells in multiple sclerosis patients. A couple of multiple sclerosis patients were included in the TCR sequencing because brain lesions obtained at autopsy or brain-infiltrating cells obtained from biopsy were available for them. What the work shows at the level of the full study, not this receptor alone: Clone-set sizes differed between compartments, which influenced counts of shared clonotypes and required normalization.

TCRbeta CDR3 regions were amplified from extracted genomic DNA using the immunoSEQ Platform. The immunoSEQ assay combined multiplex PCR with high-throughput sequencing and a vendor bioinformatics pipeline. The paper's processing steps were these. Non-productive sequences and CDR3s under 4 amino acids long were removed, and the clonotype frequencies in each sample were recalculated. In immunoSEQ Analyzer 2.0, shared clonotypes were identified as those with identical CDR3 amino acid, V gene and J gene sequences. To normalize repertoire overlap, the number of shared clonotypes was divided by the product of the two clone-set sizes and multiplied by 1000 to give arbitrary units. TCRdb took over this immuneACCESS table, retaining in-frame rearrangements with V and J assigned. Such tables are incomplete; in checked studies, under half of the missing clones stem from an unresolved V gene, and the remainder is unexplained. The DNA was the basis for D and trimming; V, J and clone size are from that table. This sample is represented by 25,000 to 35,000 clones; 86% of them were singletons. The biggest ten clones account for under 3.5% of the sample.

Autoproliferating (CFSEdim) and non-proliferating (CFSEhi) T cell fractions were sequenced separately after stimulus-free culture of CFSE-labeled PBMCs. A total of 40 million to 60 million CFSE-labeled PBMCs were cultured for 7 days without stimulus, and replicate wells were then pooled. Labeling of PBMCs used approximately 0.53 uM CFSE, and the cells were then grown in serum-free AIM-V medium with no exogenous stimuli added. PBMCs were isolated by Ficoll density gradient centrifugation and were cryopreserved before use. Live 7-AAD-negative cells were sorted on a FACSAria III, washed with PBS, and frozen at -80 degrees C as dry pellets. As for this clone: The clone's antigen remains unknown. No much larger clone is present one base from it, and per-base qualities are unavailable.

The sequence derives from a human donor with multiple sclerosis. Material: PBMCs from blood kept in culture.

The CDR3 sequence is CASSIALGREGPSYEQYF. Here is the DNA: TGTGCCAGTAGTATAGCCCTTGGGCGGGAGGGCCCCTCCTACGAGCAGTACTTC. The chain uses TRBV19 and TRBJ2-7; TRBD2 lines up with 9 middle nucleotides. Per the germline V gene (reference sequence), LNHDA is the CDR1 and SQIVND is the CDR2. V loses 1 base at its end and J loses 0 bases; junction bases beyond the gene matches: 10. Including the terminal cysteine and phenylalanine, the CDR3 comprises 18 residues. Only the CDR3 region is kept as DNA, spanning 54 bases read in frame from base 1.